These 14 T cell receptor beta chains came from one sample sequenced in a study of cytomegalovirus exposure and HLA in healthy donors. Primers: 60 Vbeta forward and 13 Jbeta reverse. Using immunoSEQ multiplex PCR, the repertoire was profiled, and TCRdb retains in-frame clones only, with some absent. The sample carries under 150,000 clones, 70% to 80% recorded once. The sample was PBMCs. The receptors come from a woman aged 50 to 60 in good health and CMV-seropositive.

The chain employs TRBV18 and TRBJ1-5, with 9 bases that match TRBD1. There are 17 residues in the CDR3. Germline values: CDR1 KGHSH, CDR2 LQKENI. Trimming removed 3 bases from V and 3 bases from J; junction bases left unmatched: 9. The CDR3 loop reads CASSPGPGQGNNQPQHF. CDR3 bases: TGTGCCAGCTCACCCGGTCCGGGACAGGGAAACAATCAGCCCCAGCATTTT.

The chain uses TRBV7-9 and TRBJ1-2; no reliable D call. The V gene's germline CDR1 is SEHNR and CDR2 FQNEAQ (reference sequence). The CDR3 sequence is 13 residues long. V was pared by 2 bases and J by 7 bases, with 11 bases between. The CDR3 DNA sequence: TGTGCCAGCAGCTTAATCACAGTTGGTGGCTACACCTTC. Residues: CASSLITVGGYTF.

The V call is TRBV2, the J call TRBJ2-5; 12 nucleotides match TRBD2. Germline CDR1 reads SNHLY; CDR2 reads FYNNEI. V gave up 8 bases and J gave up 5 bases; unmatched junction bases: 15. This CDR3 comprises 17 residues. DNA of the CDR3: TGTGCCAGCGGGGGGACTAGCGGGCCTCAGGGAGTGGAGACCCAGTACTTC. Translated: CASGGTSGPQGVETQYF.

CDR3 in DNA: TGCGCCAGCCAGGATTTTAGCACAGATACGCAGTATTTT. As protein: CASQDFSTDTQYF. The chain links TRBV5-1 to TRBJ2-3; the D is unclear. The CDR3 has 13 amino acids. Trimming removed 7 bases at V and 0 bases at J, with 9 bases between. Germline loops: CDR1 SGHRS, CDR2 YFSETQ.

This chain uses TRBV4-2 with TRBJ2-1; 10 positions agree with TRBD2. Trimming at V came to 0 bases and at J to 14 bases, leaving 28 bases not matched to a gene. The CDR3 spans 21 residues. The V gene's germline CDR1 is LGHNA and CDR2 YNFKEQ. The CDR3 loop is CASSQDINATPGLAFRLHKFF. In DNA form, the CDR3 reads TGTGCCAGCAGCCAAGATATTAATGCGACACCGGGACTAGCGTTTCGGTTACATAAGTTCTTC.

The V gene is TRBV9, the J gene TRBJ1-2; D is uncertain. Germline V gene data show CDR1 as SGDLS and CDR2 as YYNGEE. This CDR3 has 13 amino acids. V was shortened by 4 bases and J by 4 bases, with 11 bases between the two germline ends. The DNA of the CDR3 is TGTGCCAGCAGCACGGGGTTCGGCTATGGCTACACCTTC. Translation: CASSTGFGYGYTF.

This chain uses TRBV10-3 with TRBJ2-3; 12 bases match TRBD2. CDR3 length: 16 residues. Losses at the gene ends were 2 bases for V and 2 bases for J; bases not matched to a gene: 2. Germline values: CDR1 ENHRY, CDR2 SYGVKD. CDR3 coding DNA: TGTGCCATCAGTGAGGGACTAGCGGGAACCACAGATACGCAGTATTTT. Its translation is CAISEGLAGTTDTQYF.

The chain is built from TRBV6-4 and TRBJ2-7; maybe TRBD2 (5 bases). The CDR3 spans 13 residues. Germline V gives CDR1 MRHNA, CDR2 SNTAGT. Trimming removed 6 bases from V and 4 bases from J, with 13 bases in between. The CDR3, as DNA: TGTGCCAGCAGACCACAGAGGGTTTACGAGCAGTACTTC. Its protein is CASRPQRVYEQYF.

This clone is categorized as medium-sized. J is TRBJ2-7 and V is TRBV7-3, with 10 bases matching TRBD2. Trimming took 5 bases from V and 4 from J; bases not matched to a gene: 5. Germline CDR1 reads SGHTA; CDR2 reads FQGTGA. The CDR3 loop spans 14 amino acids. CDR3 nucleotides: TGTGCCAGCAGCCGGGCTAGCGGGAGTTACGAGCAGTACTTC. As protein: CASSRASGSYEQYF.

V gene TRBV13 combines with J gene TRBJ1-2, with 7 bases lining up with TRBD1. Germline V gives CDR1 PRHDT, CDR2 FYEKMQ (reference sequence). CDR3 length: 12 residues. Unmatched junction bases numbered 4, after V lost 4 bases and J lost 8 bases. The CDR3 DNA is TGTGCCAGCAGCTACCGGACAGGAGGCTACACCTTC. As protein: CASSYRTGGYTF. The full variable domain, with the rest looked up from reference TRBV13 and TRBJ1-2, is AAGVIQSPRHLIKEKRETATLKCYPIPRHDTVYWYQQGPGQDPQFLISFYEKMQSDKGSIPDRFSAQQFSDYHSELNMSSLELGDSALYFCASSYRTGGYTFGSGTRLTVV.

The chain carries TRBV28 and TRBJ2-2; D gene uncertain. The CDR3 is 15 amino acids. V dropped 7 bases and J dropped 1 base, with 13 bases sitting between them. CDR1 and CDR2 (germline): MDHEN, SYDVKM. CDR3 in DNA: TGTGCCAGCACCCCTCCAGGTCTGAACACCGGGGAGCTGTTTTTT. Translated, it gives CASTPPGLNTGELFF.

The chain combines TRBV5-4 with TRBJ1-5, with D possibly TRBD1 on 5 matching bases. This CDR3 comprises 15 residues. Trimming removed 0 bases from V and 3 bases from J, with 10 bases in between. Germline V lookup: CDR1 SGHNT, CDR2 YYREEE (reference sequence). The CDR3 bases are TGTGCCAGCAGCTTGGAGCAGGGCCTCAATCAGCCCCAGCATTTT. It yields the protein CASSLEQGLNQPQHF.

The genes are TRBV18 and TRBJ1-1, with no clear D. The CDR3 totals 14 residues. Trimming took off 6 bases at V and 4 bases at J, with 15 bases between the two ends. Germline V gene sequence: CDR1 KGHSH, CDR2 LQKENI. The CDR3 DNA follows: TGTGCCAGCTCTCAGATTGAGGGAGTCACTGAAGCTTTCTTT. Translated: CASSQIEGVTEAFF.

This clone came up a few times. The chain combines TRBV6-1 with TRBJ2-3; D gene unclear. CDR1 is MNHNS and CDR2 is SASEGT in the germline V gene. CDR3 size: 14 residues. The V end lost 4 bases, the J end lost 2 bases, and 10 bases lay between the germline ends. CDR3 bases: TGTGCCAGCAGTGGCCTCAGGATCACAGATACGCAGTATTTT. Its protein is CASSGLRITDTQYF.